One sample yielded the 8 T cell receptor beta chains listed below, sequenced in a study of T cells after posttransplantation cyclophosphamide. Cyclophosphamide on days +3 and +4 followed busulfan-fludarabine conditioning and a marrow graft. Clones were read by immunoSEQ multiplex PCR, and TCRdb kept only the in-frame ones, dropping some. The sample was found to contain some 4,000 clones, and every one recurs. The material sequenced was PBMCs, taken after allogeneic stem cell transplant with posttransplant cyclophosphamide. The receptor source for this set is a female patient under 30 who received an allogeneic stem cell transplant from an unrelated donor, was CMV-positive, and had acute GVHD only. The T cells may come from the graft donor.

Ten or more counts support this clone. The chain links TRBV30 to TRBJ2-7; tentatively, D is TRBD2 (5 bases). Looked up from germline, CDR1 is GTSNPN and CDR2 is SVGIG (reference sequence). The CDR3 consists of 14 residues. Trimming removed 0 bases at V and 9 bases at J, with 18 bases between. The CDR3 is CAWSVGPAGGGQYF. The CDR3 nucleotides read TGTGCCTGGAGTGTCGGGCCGGCAGGAGGCGGGCAGTACTTC.

By proportion, this clone is medium-sized. The gene calls are TRBV11-2 and TRBJ2-1; 9 nucleotides line up with TRBD2. CDR1 SGHAT and CDR2 FQNNGV come from the germline V gene. CDR3 length: 15 residues. With V trimmed by 4 bases and J by 15 bases, 16 bases remained unmatched. CDR3 sequence (DNA): TGTGCCAGCAGCTCTGATCTTGCGGGAGGGCAGGGGCGGTTCTTC. It is translated as CASSSDLAGGQGRFF.

This clone is deemed medium-sized. CDR3 sequence (DNA): TGTGCCAGCAGGGAGGTCTTGGAAGCTTTCTTT. It translates to CASREVLEAFF. V usage is TRBV2 and J usage is TRBJ1-1; no reliable D call. The V gene lost 6 bases and the J gene lost 8 bases, with 10 bases spanning the gap. This CDR3 has 11 residues. Germline V gives CDR1 SNHLY, CDR2 FYNNEI.

This clone was picked up many times. The V and J genes are TRBV11-3 and TRBJ2-1; D remains ambiguous. Trimming left V 4 bases short and J 9 bases short, with 13 bases between. The length of the CDR3 is 13 residues. CDR1 and CDR2 (germline): SGHNT, YENEEA. The CDR3 sequence: CASSWVAGGEQFF. The CDR3 DNA is TGTGCCAGCAGCTGGGTAGCCGGTGGTGAGCAGTTCTTC.

This clone has just a few counts. The J gene is TRBJ2-2, the V gene TRBV5-4, with 9 bases lining up with TRBD1. J gave up 4 bases and V 2 bases, and 3 bases lay outside the gene matches. Per the germline V gene, CDR1 is SGHNT and CDR2 is YYREEE (reference sequence). This CDR3 is 15 amino acids long. The CDR3 nucleotides read TGTGCCAGCAGCTTTCGGGACAGGGCCACCGGGGAGCTGTTTTTT. Translating it yields CASSFRDRATGELFF. Full variable domain (rest looked up from reference TRBV5-4 and TRBJ2-2): ETGVTQSPTHLIKTRGQQVTLRCSSQSGHNTVSWYQQALGQGPQFIFQYYREEENGRGNFPPRFSGLQFPNYSSELNVNALELDDSALYLCASSFRDRATGELFFGEGSRLTVL.

The sample holds many counts of this clone. The V call is TRBV7-9, the J call TRBJ1-1; 7 bases line up with TRBD1. Germline CDR1 reads SEHNR; CDR2 reads FQNEAQ (reference sequence). The junction had 9 bases not matched to a gene; V was cut back by 2 bases and J by 6 bases. CDR3 length: 15 amino acids. The CDR3 nucleotides are TGTGCCAGCAGCTTACCGCAGGGGGTCACGGCTGAAGCTTTCTTT. Translated: CASSLPQGVTAEAFF.

This clone was counted ten times or more. The V and J genes are TRBV6-1 and TRBJ1-2, with 7 nucleotides matching TRBD1. The length of the CDR3 is 13 residues. Trimming took 6 bases from V and 4 from J; bases not matched to a gene: 5. Germline loops: CDR1 MNHNS, CDR2 SASEGT. Written as DNA, the CDR3 is TGTGCCAGCAGGACAGGGCAAATCTATGGCTACACCTTC. Translation gives CASRTGQIYGYTF.

This clone was seen repeatedly, ten times or more. V usage is TRBV6-1 and J usage is TRBJ1-5; D is unresolved. V was pared by 4 bases and J by 3 bases, with 7 bases between. CDR3 length: 13 residues. CDR1 and CDR2 from the germline V gene are MNHNS and SASEGT. The CDR3 here is CASSGVDNQPQHF. CDR3 nucleotide sequence: TGTGCCAGCAGTGGAGTAGACAATCAGCCCCAGCATTTT.